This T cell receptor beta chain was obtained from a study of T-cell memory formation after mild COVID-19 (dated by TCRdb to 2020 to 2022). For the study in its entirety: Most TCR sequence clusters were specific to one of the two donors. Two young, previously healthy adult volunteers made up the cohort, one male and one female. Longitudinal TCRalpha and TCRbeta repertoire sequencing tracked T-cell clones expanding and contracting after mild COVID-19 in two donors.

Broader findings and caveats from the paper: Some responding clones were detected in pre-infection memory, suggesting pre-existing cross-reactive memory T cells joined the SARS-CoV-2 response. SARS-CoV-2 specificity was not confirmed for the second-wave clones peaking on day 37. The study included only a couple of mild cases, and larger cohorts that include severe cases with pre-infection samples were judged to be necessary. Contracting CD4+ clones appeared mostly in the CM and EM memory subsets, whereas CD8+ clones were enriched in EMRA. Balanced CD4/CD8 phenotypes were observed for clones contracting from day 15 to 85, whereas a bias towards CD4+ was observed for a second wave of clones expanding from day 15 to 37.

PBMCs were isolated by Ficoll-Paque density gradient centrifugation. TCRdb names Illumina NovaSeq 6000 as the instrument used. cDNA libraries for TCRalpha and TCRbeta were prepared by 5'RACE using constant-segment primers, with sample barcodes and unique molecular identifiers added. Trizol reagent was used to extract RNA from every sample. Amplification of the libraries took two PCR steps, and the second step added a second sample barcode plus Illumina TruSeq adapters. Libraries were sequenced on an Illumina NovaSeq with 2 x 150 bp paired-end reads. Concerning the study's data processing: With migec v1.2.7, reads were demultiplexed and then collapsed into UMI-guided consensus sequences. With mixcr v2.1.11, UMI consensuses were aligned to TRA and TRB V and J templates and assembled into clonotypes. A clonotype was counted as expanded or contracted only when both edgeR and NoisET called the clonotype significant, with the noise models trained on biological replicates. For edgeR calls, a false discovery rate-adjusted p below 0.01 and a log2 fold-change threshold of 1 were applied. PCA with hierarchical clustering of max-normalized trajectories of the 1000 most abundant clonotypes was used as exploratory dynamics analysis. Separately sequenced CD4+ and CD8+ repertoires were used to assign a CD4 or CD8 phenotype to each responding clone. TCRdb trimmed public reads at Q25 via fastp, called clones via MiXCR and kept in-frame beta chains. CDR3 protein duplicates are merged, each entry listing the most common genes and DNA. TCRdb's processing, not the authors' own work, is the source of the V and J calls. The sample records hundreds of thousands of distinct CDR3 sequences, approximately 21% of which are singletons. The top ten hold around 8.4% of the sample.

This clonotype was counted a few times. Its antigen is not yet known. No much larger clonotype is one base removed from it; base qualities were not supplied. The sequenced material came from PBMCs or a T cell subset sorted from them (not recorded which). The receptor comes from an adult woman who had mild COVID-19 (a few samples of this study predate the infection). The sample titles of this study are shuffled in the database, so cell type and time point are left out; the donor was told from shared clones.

The CDR3 protein is CASSPNTQYF. The sequence in DNA is TGTGCCAGCAGCCCGAATACGCAGTATTTT. This sequence uses TRBV5-8 and TRBJ2-3, with an unclear D gene assignment. Trimming at the junction amounts to 4 bases on V and 7 bases on J, and the germline ends lie 4 bases apart. The CDR3 numbers 10 residues from cysteine through phenylalanine. The kept DNA is CDR3 alone, 30 bases in frame from the first base. The germline V gene encodes CDR1 SGHTS and CDR2 YDEGEE.